The next 7 T cell receptor beta chains were all read from a single sample in a study of blood T cells in healthy people across ages. A second about 6 to 12 cycle PCR used barcoded and J-beta primers. In TCRdb, the 5' RACE reads were re-called with MiXCR into one record per CDR3 protein. The table shows 650,000 to 700,000 distinct CDR3 sequences, with 45% to 60% occurring only once. The sequenced material came from blood. The source is a woman at least 80 years old in good health.

The chain joins TRBV28 to TRBJ1-5; tentative D call: TRBD1 (5 bases). Trimming took 7 bases from V and 4 from J, leaving 11 bases between them. This CDR3 comprises 13 residues. Per germline, CDR1 MDHEN and CDR2 SYDVKM. The CDR3 protein is CASNMGENQPQHF. The CDR3, as DNA: TGTGCCAGCAACATGGGGGAGAATCAGCCCCAGCATTTT. Full variable domain (outside the CDR3, taken from reference TRBV28 and TRBJ1-5): DVKVTQSSRYLVKRTGEKVFLECVQDMDHENMFWYRQDPGLGLRLIYFSYDVKMKEKGDIPEGYSVSREKKERFSLILESASTNQTSMYLCASNMGENQPQHFGDGTRLSIL.

This clonotype has a handful of counts. The rearrangement uses TRBV27 and TRBJ2-1; TRBD2 aligns across 12 bases. Unmatched junction bases numbered 11, after V lost 7 bases and J lost 7 bases. The CDR3 contains 16 residues. Germline V gene lookup returns CDR1 MNHEY and CDR2 SMNVEV (reference sequence). The CDR3 bases are TGTGCCAGCACCCCTCGCGGACTAGCGGGATTGAATGAGCAGTTCTTC. As protein: CASTPRGLAGLNEQFF.

V usage is TRBV18 and J usage is TRBJ2-3; 10 bases match TRBD1. V shed 8 bases, J shed 4 bases, and the junction held 12 bases outside the gene matches. This CDR3 is 16 amino acids long. CDR1 KGHSH and CDR2 LQKENI come from the germline V gene. CDR3 protein: CASPPDRGRGADTQYF. The CDR3 nucleotides are TGTGCCAGCCCGCCGGACAGGGGGAGGGGAGCAGATACGCAGTATTTT.

In the case of this clonotype: Given a much more abundant clone one base away, this may be a read error. The rearrangement uses TRBV24-1 and TRBJ2-1, with TRBD2 matching 9 bases. The DNA end is more similar to TRBJ2-7, so the J call may be wrong. Germline CDR1 reads KGHDR; CDR2 reads SFDVKD. The CDR3 has 15 residues. Here the CDR3 reads CATSDLAGQYNEQYF. The CDR3 DNA follows: TGTGCCACCAGTGACCTAGCGGGACAGTACAATGAGCAGTACTTC.

In this sample, this clonotype turned up a few times. The chain combines TRBV15 with TRBJ2-1; D perhaps matches TRBD2 (6 bases). The CDR3 is 16 residues long. The ends were cut back, 2 bases at V and 8 bases at J, with 19 bases in the middle. CDR1 is LNHNV and CDR2 is YYDKDF in the germline V gene (reference sequence). In DNA form, the CDR3 reads TGTGCCACCAGCAGATCCCGAGGACTAAGTGGGCATGAGCAGTTCTTC. This codes for CATSRSRGLSGHEQFF.

This clonotype was found a few times. The rearrangement links TRBV20-1 to TRBJ2-4; D is perhaps TRBD1 or TRBD2 (6 bases each). Trimming pared 7 bases from V and 0 bases from J, leaving 22 bases between. The CDR3 loop spans 17 amino acids. Per the germline V gene, CDR1 is DFQATT and CDR2 is SNEGSKA (reference sequence). The CDR3 sequence is CSVKKGGLGLAKNIQYF. In nucleotides, the CDR3 is TGCAGTGTTAAAAAGGGGGGTTTGGGGCTAGCCAAAAACATTCAGTACTTC.

The sample holds a few counts of this clonotype. The CDR3 DNA reads TGTGCCAGCAGCTCAATTGGGACAGGGCAAAATGAAAAACTGTTTTTT. Protein product: CASSSIGTGQNEKLFF. This chain uses TRBV7-3 with TRBJ1-4, with 9 bases matching TRBD1. Trimming removed 4 bases from V and 5 bases from J; junction bases left unmatched: 8. The CDR3 sequence is 16 residues long. Germline V gives CDR1 SGHTA, CDR2 FQGTGA.